The rows below give T cell receptor beta chains drawn from one sample of a study of cytomegalovirus exposure and HLA in healthy donors. Generated by immunoSEQ multiplex PCR, the TCRdb table keeps only in-frame clones and is missing some. Of 120,000 or so clones in the sample, roughly nine tenths are singletons; the top ten hold around 4.5%. Sequenced material: PBMCs. These receptors originate from a man younger than 35 in good health and CMV-seropositive. Each CDR3 is given with its conserved first and last residue. A D gene is named only where the DNA matches it firmly. Only part of the rows carry a size: once, few, many, or a class if the clone is expanded.

clone_size	cdr3_length	d_call	v_call	j_call	cdr3_aa	cdr3_nt
.	14	TRBD1	TRBV25-1	TRBJ1-6	CASGEGQGYSPLHF	TGTGCCAGCGGGGAGGGACAGGGATATTCACCCCTCCACTTT
.	12	.	TRBV5-6	TRBJ1-1	CASNGVNTEAFF	TGTGCCAGTAACGGGGTGAACACTGAAGCTTTCTTT
.	15	TRBD2	TRBV5-4	TRBJ2-5	CASSFLSGVQETQYF	TGTGCCAGCAGCTTCCTTAGCGGGGTGCAAGAGACCCAGTACTTC
.	14	.	TRBV6-1	TRBJ1-1	CASSVRTENTEAFF	TGTGCCAGCAGTGTGCGGACAGAGAACACTGAAGCTTTCTTT
.	14	.	TRBV19	TRBJ1-5	CASSIRSGLQPQHF	TGTGCCAGTAGTATAAGGTCAGGGCTACAGCCCCAGCATTTT
.	17	TRBD1	TRBV5-6	TRBJ1-2	CASSWVKGQGARYGYTF	TGTGCCAGCAGCTGGGTTAAGGGACAGGGGGCGAGGTATGGCTACACCTTC
.	17	TRBD2	TRBV5-1	TRBJ2-3	CASSLATSGSSTDTQYF	TGCGCCAGCAGCTTGGCCACTAGCGGGTCTAGCACAGATACGCAGTATTTT
.	15	TRBD1	TRBV5-1	TRBJ1-3	CASSRSSGGGNTIYF	TGCGCCAGCAGCAGATCATCAGGGGGAGGAAACACCATATATTTT
.	12	.	TRBV6-6	TRBJ1-1	CASMDTGTEAFF	TGTGCCAGCATGGACACTGGCACTGAAGCTTTCTTT
.	18	.	TRBV4-1	TRBJ1-1	CASSQDMSGWLISTEAFF	TGCGCCAGCAGCCAAGATATGTCCGGGTGGTTGATTTCGACTGAAGCTTTCTTT
.	17	.	TRBV30	TRBJ1-3	CAWSVLPGRGGGNTIYF	TGTGCCTGGAGTGTACTCCCGGGCAGGGGCGGTGGAAACACCATATATTTT
.	16	.	TRBV7-6	TRBJ1-6	CASSLKTGLTGSPLHF	TGTGCCAGCAGCTTAAAAACTGGCCTGACGGGTTCACCCCTCCACTTT
.	15	TRBD1	TRBV6-6	TRBJ1-2	CASSYPDRALYGYTF	TGTGCCAGCAGTTACCCGGACAGGGCTCTCTATGGCTACACCTTC
.	16	.	TRBV5-5	TRBJ1-1	CASSLSRGTGNTEAFF	TGTGCCAGCAGCTTGTCTCGGGGTACGGGAAACACTGAAGCTTTCTTT
.	13	.	TRBV6-5	TRBJ1-1	CASSYNPNTEAFF	TGTGCCAGCAGTTATAATCCGAACACTGAAGCTTTCTTT
.	15	.	TRBV5-1	TRBJ2-7	CASSLATGSGYEQYF	TGCGCCAGCAGCTTGGCTACAGGGAGTGGCTACGAGCAGTACTTC
.	16	.	TRBV4-3	TRBJ1-3	CASSQDWDFSGNTIYF	TGCGCCAGCAGCCAAGACTGGGACTTCTCTGGAAACACCATATATTTT
.	14	TRBD1	TRBV5-1	TRBJ2-3	CASSPDRGRDTQYF	TGCGCCAGCAGCCCGGACAGGGGGAGGGATACGCAGTATTTT
.	15	.	TRBV29-1	TRBJ1-2	CSAPSSEAPNYGYTF	TGCAGCGCCCCTTCTTCCGAAGCGCCCAACTATGGCTACACCTTC
.	13	.	TRBV6-1	TRBJ1-5	CASTGQQNQPQHF	TGTGCCAGCACCGGACAGCAAAATCAGCCCCAGCATTTT
.	17	.	TRBV19	TRBJ1-1	CASSIQGTLGMNTEAFF	TGTGCCAGTAGTATCCAGGGGACGCTTGGGATGAACACTGAAGCTTTCTTT
.	15	TRBD1	TRBV4-1	TRBJ1-1	CASSPAGTGNTEAFF	TGCGCCAGCAGCCCGGCCGGGACAGGGAACACTGAAGCTTTCTTT
.	15	TRBD2	TRBV19	TRBJ2-5	CASSPVGGDQETQYF	TGTGCCAGTAGTCCCGTCGGGGGGGATCAAGAGACCCAGTACTTC
.	17	.	TRBV2	TRBJ2-7	CASKIEASSPLNYEQYF	TGTGCCAGCAAAATAGAAGCTTCGAGTCCCCTTAACTACGAGCAGTACTTC
.	14	TRBD2	TRBV6-1	TRBJ2-3	CASSAGLAGVGQYF	TGTGCCAGCAGTGCGGGACTAGCGGGGGTAGGGCAGTATTTT
.	14	TRBD1	TRBV6-6	TRBJ1-6	CASSVTGANSPLHF	TGTGCCAGCAGTGTTACAGGGGCCAATTCACCCCTCCACTTT
.	17	TRBD1	TRBV5-4	TRBJ2-2	CASSDRTGGRRAGELFF	TGTGCCAGCAGCGACAGGACAGGGGGTCGTAGGGCCGGGGAGCTGTTTTTT
.	19	.	TRBV7-9	TRBJ2-5	CASSIVPLTLTGLQETQYF	TGTGCCAGCAGCATCGTGCCCTTAACGCTGACAGGACTCCAAGAGACCCAGTACTTC
.	13	.	TRBV5-1	TRBJ2-5	CASSPRRVETQYF	TGCGCCAGCAGCCCACGGAGGGTGGAGACCCAGTACTTC
.	17	.	TRBV7-2	TRBJ2-6	CASSLAPLTFGANVLTF	TGTGCCAGCAGCTTAGCCCCTCTGACTTTTGGGGCCAACGTCCTGACTTTC
.	18	.	TRBV29-1	TRBJ2-1	CSVPGGRRKPFSYNEQFF	TGCAGCGTCCCTGGAGGCCGCCGCAAACCCTTCTCCTACAATGAGCAGTTCTTC
.	16	.	TRBV6-5	TRBJ2-7	CASSSPAGYRSYEQYF	TGTGCCAGCAGTTCTCCCGCAGGGTATCGCTCCTACGAGCAGTACTTC
once	13	TRBD1	TRBV28	TRBJ1-2	CASRRGTGNGYTF	TGTGCCAGCCGCCGCGGGACAGGGAATGGCTACACCTTC
.	14	TRBD2	TRBV29-1	TRBJ2-1	CSVAPGGGAGEQFF	TGCAGCGTTGCCCCCGGCGGGGGGGCGGGGGAGCAGTTCTTC
.	14	.	TRBV28	TRBJ2-7	CASSFSGFAYEQYF	TGTGCCAGCAGTTTTTCGGGTTTTGCCTACGAGCAGTACTTC
.	13	TRBD1	TRBV6-1	TRBJ1-5	CASSETGDQPQHF	TGTGCCAGCAGTGAAACAGGGGACCAGCCCCAGCATTTT
.	14	TRBD1	TRBV5-4	TRBJ2-7	CASSPTGSNYEQYF	TGTGCCAGCAGCCCGACAGGGTCCAACTACGAGCAGTACTTC
.	15	.	TRBV7-2	TRBJ1-5	CASSLGGGSGQPQHF	TGTGCCAGCAGCTTAGGAGGGGGTTCGGGTCAGCCCCAGCATTTT
.	16	.	TRBV28	TRBJ2-1	CASRPTGITGYNEQFF	TGTGCCAGCAGGCCTACAGGAATCACTGGCTACAATGAGCAGTTCTTC
.	15	.	TRBV28	TRBJ1-6	CASRSQGYYNSPLHF	TGTGCCAGCAGGAGTCAGGGTTACTATAATTCACCCCTCCACTTT
.	15	.	TRBV6-4	TRBJ1-4	CASSSRAGRNEKLFF	TGTGCCAGCAGCTCAAGGGCAGGGAGGAATGAAAAACTGTTTTTT
.	15	.	TRBV11-2	TRBJ2-1	CASSPRQADYNEQFF	TGTGCCAGCAGCCCGAGACAGGCTGATTACAATGAGCAGTTCTTC
.	16	TRBD1	TRBV4-1	TRBJ2-1	CASSQETGSSYNEQFF	TGCGCCAGCAGCCAGGAGACAGGGAGCTCCTACAATGAGCAGTTCTTC
.	15	.	TRBV19	TRBJ1-2	CASSMKITANYGYTF	TGTGCCAGTAGTATGAAAATCACAGCTAACTATGGCTACACCTTC
.	17	TRBD2	TRBV10-2	TRBJ2-7	CASSRTSGGPRIYEQYF	TGCGCCAGCTCGAGAACTAGCGGGGGCCCTCGGATCTACGAGCAGTACTTC
.	15	TRBD1	TRBV19	TRBJ2-7	CASSMVQGGFGEQYF	TGTGCCAGTAGTATGGTACAGGGGGGATTCGGCGAGCAGTACTTC